This TCR beta chain was recovered during a study of blood T cell repertoires in COVID-19. As for the study in general: The study drew acute and convalescent COVID-19 samples from the United States, Italy and Spain. Sample material is recorded as cDNA or gDNA derived from T cells, B-cell-depleted T cells, or PBMCs.

In the original processing: Estimation of nucleated cell counts was performed using reference gene primer amplification. Here immunoSEQ multiplex PCR was the method, and the copy in TCRdb shows in-frame clones only, minus some. V and J calls plus clone size are reproduced from that table; the DNA served to infer D and trimming. The sample consists of roughly 300,000 clones, roughly 79% of them appearing once. This CDR3 is built from 18 residues. The junction had 8 bases not matched to a gene; V was cut back by 0 bases and J by 0 bases. CDR1 is SNHLY, CDR2 FYNNEI, per germline. The TCR comes from an older woman with active or convalescent COVID-19. Input material: peripheral blood. The V call is TRBV2, the J call TRBJ1-3; 7 nucleotides line up with TRBD1. The CDR3 region has the DNA TGTGCCAGCAGTGAAGCGCTTAGGGGACAGTTCTCTGGAAACACCATATATTTT. As protein: CASSEALRGQFSGNTIYF. The full variable domain, in which reference TRBV2 and TRBJ1-3 provide the parts outside the CDR3, is EPEVTQTPSHQVTQMGQEVILRCVPISNHLYFYWYRQILGQKVEFLVSFYNNEISEKSEIFDDQFSVERPDGSNFTLKIRSTKLEDSAMYFCASSEALRGQFSGNTIYFGEGSWLTVV.